Shown below are 18 T cell receptor beta chains from a single sample sequenced in a study of shared clonotypes between healthy human individuals (dated by TCRdb to the early 2020s). Preparation of the library involved the immunoSEQ multiplex PCR assay. TCRdb took this table from immuneACCESS and kept in-frame rearrangements with V and J called. Such tables lack part of the clones; where checked against another copy, unresolved V genes explain under half of the gap, and the rest is unexplained. A total of over a million clones appear in this sample, roughly 96% of them only once. Of the sample, 1% to 1.5% falls within the top ten clones. The sample comprised naive CD4+ T cells sorted from blood. The cell subset or site label, read with the paper, signifies: CD45RA+ positively selected. The receptors were gathered from a man aged 25-40 years in good health.

V is TRBV5-1 and J is TRBJ2-2, with TRBD2 identical over 9 bases. With V trimmed by 7 bases and J by 5 bases, 3 bases remained unmatched. Germline CDR1 is SGHRS and CDR2 is YFSETQ. The CDR3 contains 13 residues. The CDR3 nucleotides are TGCGCCAGCCAAACTAGCGGGACCGGGGAGCTGTTTTTT. This gives the protein CASQTSGTGELFF.

The gene calls are TRBV5-4 and TRBJ2-2; D is unclear. Germline CDR1 and CDR2: SGHNT and YYREEE (reference sequence). V was cut by 2 bases and J by 5 bases, with 13 bases left in between. This CDR3 region has 15 residues. This CDR3 reads CASSLGSRATGELFF. The CDR3 DNA follows: TGTGCCAGCAGCTTAGGAAGTAGAGCAACCGGGGAGCTGTTTTTT.

This clone appeared once. The chain joins TRBV6-1 to TRBJ2-1; 7 positions match TRBD1. Germline assignment: CDR1 MNHNS and CDR2 SASEGT. V lost 2 bases, J lost 4 bases, and 5 bases stayed unmatched. CDR3 length equals 15 residues. Here the CDR3 DNA reads TGTGCCAGCAGTGAACGGACAGGCGTGTACAATGAGCAGTTCTTC. Its translation is CASSERTGVYNEQFF.

J is TRBJ2-5 and V is TRBV19, with 7 bases matching TRBD2. The CDR3 totals 14 residues. V gave up 5 bases and J gave up 5 bases; unmatched junction bases: 8. Germline CDR1 LNHDA, CDR2 SQIVND (reference sequence). This CDR3 is CASSSGLRIETQYF. The CDR3 coding sequence is TGTGCCAGTAGTTCGGGACTACGTATCGAGACCCAGTACTTC.

Points on this clone: The sample contains more than one DNA sequence encoding this CDR3. This chain links TRBV5-4 with TRBJ2-7, with a possible D match to TRBD2 (5 bases). From germline, CDR1 is SGHNT and CDR2 YYREEE (reference sequence). Trimming cost V 1 base and J 0 bases, with 8 bases left between them. This CDR3 contains 14 residues. CDR3 residues: CASSLTGSSYEQYF. The CDR3 nucleotides are TGTGCCAGCAGCTTGACGGGGAGCTCCTACGAGCAGTACTTC.

The chain is built from TRBV18 and TRBJ1-2; tentatively, D is TRBD1 (6 bases). The CDR3 extends over 14 amino acids. In germline, CDR1 is KGHSH, CDR2 LQKENI. Trimming pared 3 bases from V and 4 bases from J, leaving 12 bases between. This chain's CDR3 is CASSPTGPPYGYTF. The CDR3 DNA reads as TGTGCCAGCTCACCGACAGGTCCCCCCTATGGCTACACCTTC.

CDR3: CASRADFVGNQPQHF. The DNA of the CDR3 is TGTGCCAGCAGAGCCGACTTTGTTGGCAATCAGCCCCAGCATTTT. The rearrangement links TRBV2 to TRBJ1-5, with unresolved D. Germline CDR1 is SNHLY and CDR2 is FYNNEI. This CDR3 spans 15 amino acids. Trimming shortened V by 6 bases and J by 2 bases, and 14 bases separated the two germline ends. Using reference TRBV2 and TRBJ1-5 for the parts outside the CDR3, the full variable domain is EPEVTQTPSHQVTQMGQEVILRCVPISNHLYFYWYRQILGQKVEFLVSFYNNEISEKSEIFDDQFSVERPDGSNFTLKIRSTKLEDSAMYFCASRADFVGNQPQHFGDGTRLSIL.

Comment on this clone: A read error may produce the germline difference seen at one junction end. V and J are TRBV7-7 and TRBJ2-5; D remains unclear. The CDR3 totals 14 residues. Germline V lookup: CDR1 SSHAT, CDR2 FNYEAQ (reference sequence). CDR3 amino acids: CASSPVSPQETQYF. As DNA, the CDR3 is TGTGCTAGCAGCCCAGTTAGCCCCCAAGAGACCCAGTACTTC.

The V and J genes are TRBV6-6 and TRBJ2-7; possibly TRBD1 for D (6 bases). Trimming removed 6 bases at V and 0 bases at J, with 12 bases between. Germline V gives CDR1 MNHNY, CDR2 SVGAGI (reference sequence). CDR3 size: 14 residues. The CDR3 DNA is TGTGCCAGCAGCCCCACACAGGGCTCCTACGAGCAGTACTTC. Its translation: CASSPTQGSYEQYF.

The chain combines TRBV7-6 with TRBJ2-7; tentatively, D is TRBD2 (7 bases). From germline, CDR1 is SGHVS and CDR2 FNYEAQ. This CDR3 region has 14 residues. V shed 3 bases and J shed 3 bases, with 12 bases lying between them. CDR3 amino acids: CASSLEGGRYEQYF. The CDR3 DNA follows: TGTGCCAGCAGCTTGGAGGGGGGGCGCTACGAGCAGTACTTC.

The chain has TRBV12-5 and TRBJ2-2; D gene unclear. The CDR3 is 12 residues long. V lost 6 bases to trimming and J lost 10 bases, with 12 bases between them. Germline-derived CDR1 and CDR2 are LGHNT and FRNRAP. The CDR3 region is CASGPRWTELFF. CDR3 in DNA: TGTGCTAGTGGCCCACGGTGGACGGAGCTGTTTTTT.

The CDR3 spells CASSSDSDYGYTF. CDR3 DNA sequence: TGCGCCAGCAGCTCTGACAGCGACTATGGCTACACCTTC. V usage is TRBV5-1 and J usage is TRBJ1-2; perhaps TRBD1 as D (5 bases). Germline assignment: CDR1 SGHRS and CDR2 YFSETQ. V was cut by 3 bases and J by 3 bases, with 9 bases left in between. This CDR3 contains 13 residues.

A single count supports this clone. The J gene is TRBJ1-4, the V gene TRBV29-1, with TRBD1 matching 7 bases. The CDR3 covers 15 residues. CDR1 is SQVTM, CDR2 ANQGSEA, per germline. J was trimmed by 7 bases and V by 4 bases; bases with no gene match: 12. The CDR3 sequence is CSVVGGTGVFEKLFF. Here the CDR3 DNA reads TGCAGCGTTGTCGGAGGTACAGGGGTGTTTGAAAAACTGTTTTTT.

The chain employs TRBV11-3 and TRBJ2-1; TRBD2 matches at 8 bases. V gave up 5 bases and J gave up 5 bases; unmatched junction bases: 8. The CDR3 has 15 residues. Germline assignment: CDR1 SGHNT and CDR2 YENEEA. The CDR3 reads CASSLGSSGDNEQFF. In DNA, the CDR3 is TGTGCCAGCAGCCTTGGCAGTAGCGGGGACAATGAGCAGTTCTTC. Together with reference TRBV11-3 and TRBJ2-1, the CDR3 gives the full variable domain: EAGVVQSPRYKIIEKKQPVAFWCNPISGHNTLYWYLQNLGQGPELLIRYENEEAVDDSQLPKDRFSAERLKGVDSTLKIQPAELGDSAVYLCASSLGSSGDNEQFFGPGTRLTVL.

This clone was observed a single time. The genes are TRBV28 and TRBJ2-5, with D perhaps TRBD2 (6 bases). V lost 5 bases and J 2 bases, leaving 15 bases between the germline ends. This CDR3 contains 15 residues. Germline CDR1 is MDHEN and CDR2 is SYDVKM. The DNA for the CDR3 is TGTGCCAGCAGTCGGGGGACCCGAGGGCAAGAGACCCAGTACTTC. Amino acids: CASSRGTRGQETQYF.

This sequence joins TRBV9 and TRBJ2-2; 15 bases are a match to TRBD2. Trimming removed 3 bases from V and 5 bases from J; junction bases left unmatched: 17. Germline loops: CDR1 SGDLS, CDR2 YYNGEE. There are 21 residues in the CDR3. The CDR3 bases are TGTGCCAGCAGCGGCTGGACTAGCGGGAGGGCCGACTGGGTATGGACCGGGGAGCTGTTTTTT. Its translation: CASSGWTSGRADWVWTGELFF.

The chain combines TRBV6-1 with TRBJ2-1, with D possibly matching TRBD2 (6 bases). The germline V gene has CDR1 MNHNS and CDR2 SASEGT. There are 14 residues in the CDR3. V was shortened by 2 bases and J by 5 bases, with 10 bases between the two germline ends. CDR3 coding DNA: TGTGCCAGCAGTGAAAGCGGGCAGAACAATGAGCAGTTCTTC. This gives the protein CASSESGQNNEQFF.

CDR3 DNA: TGTGCCAGCAGCGGGCCGGGACCAGCTTCCCTTCACCTTTACAATGAGCAGTTCTTC. This sequence encodes CASSGPGPASLHLYNEQFF. This sequence joins TRBV7-9 and TRBJ2-1; perhaps D is TRBD1 or TRBD2 (5 bases each). This CDR3 has 19 amino acids. V was cut by 5 bases and J by 4 bases, with 27 bases left in between. Germline-derived CDR1 and CDR2 are SEHNR and FQNEAQ (reference sequence).